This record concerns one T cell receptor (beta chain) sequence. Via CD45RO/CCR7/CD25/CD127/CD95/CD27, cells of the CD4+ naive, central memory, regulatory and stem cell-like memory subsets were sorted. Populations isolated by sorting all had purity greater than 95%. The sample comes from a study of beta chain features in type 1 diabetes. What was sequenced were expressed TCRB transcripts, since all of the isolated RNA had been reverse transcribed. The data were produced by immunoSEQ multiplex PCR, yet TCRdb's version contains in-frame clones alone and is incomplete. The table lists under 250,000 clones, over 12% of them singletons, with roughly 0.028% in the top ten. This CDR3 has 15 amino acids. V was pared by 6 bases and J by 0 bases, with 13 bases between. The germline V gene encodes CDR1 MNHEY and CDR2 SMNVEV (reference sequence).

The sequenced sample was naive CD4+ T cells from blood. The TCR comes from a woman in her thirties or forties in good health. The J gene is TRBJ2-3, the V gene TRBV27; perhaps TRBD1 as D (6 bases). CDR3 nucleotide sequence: TGTGCCAGCAGGCGAAAGGGGGTTAGCACAGATACGCAGTATTTT. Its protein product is CASRRKGVSTDTQYF.